What follows are 2 T cell receptor beta chains derived from one specimen sequenced in a study of beta chain features in type 1 diabetes. Regarding the study as a whole: There was a moderate but significant shortening of TCRB CDR3s in all four CD4+ subsets of Type 1 diabetes patients.

Sequenced material consisted of expressed TCRB transcripts (all of the isolated RNA was reverse transcribed). Method: immunoSEQ multiplex PCR; TCRdb's copy keeps in-frame clones and lacks some. Of some 660,000 clones in the sample, roughly 13% were seen once. Their recognized antigens are unknown. The sample comprised naive CD4+ T cells from blood. These TCRs come from a man younger than 35 with type 1 diabetes.

This clone showed up just a few times. The V gene is TRBV6-5, the J gene TRBJ2-7; D is ambiguous. Germline V gene sequence: CDR1 MNHEY, CDR2 SVGAGI. The CDR3 loop spans 13 amino acids. V was clipped by 10 bases and J by 3 bases, with 16 bases between them. Written as DNA, the CDR3 is TGTGCCACTGTTGGGATGCCCGGCTACGAGCAGTACTTC. This encodes CATVGMPGYEQYF.

This clone appeared a few times. The genes are TRBV29-1 and TRBJ1-1; 7 bases match TRBD1. Germline trimming cut 6 bases from V and 1 base from J; bases unmatched to any gene: 5. The CDR3 covers 13 residues. Per germline, CDR1 SQVTM and CDR2 ANQGSEA. This CDR3 is CSVNRGSNTEAFF. The CDR3 DNA reads TGCAGCGTAAACAGGGGTTCGAACACTGAAGCTTTCTTT. Full variable domain (outside the CDR3, taken from reference TRBV29-1 and TRBJ1-1): SAVISQKPSRDICQRGTSLTIQCQVDSQVTMMFWYRQQPGQSLTLIATANQGSEATYESGFVIDKFPISRPNLTFSTLTVSNMSPEDSSIYLCSVNRGSNTEAFFGQGTRLTVV.